The rows below give T cell receptor beta chains drawn from one sample of a study of T-cell reconstitution after alpha-beta-depleted transplantation in children. MiXCR, applied by TCRdb to the PCR reads, yields one record per CDR3 protein. Of approximately 1,000,000 distinct CDR3 sequences in the sample, around 30% were seen once. The material sequenced was PBMCs, mostly from graft donor cells, taken 360 days after TCRalphabeta/CD19-depleted stem cell transplant. The receptors here all came from a boy younger than two who had a stem cell transplant for SCID, so the T cells may come from the graft donor. CDR3s include the opening cysteine and the closing phenylalanine or tryptophan.

j_gene,v_gene,CDR3aa
TRBJ2-2,TRBV7-3,CASSPRVLADTGELFF
TRBJ2-1,TRBV9,CASSSADYNEQFF
TRBJ1-1,TRBV6-1,CASRRQGGNTEAFF
TRBJ1-1,TRBV18,CASSPRGLDTEAFF
TRBJ1-2,TRBV7-2,CASSLASEGANYGYTF
TRBJ1-5,TRBV12-3/TRBV12-4,CASSTQGFSNQPQHF
TRBJ2-1,TRBV6-5,CASSYEGTSGYNEQFF
TRBJ2-2,TRBV7-3,CASSLKNGELFF
TRBJ2-7,TRBV5-6,CASSRRTGYSHEQYF
TRBJ1-1,TRBV4-2,CASSQEDDRTTEAFF
TRBJ2-5,TRBV29-1,CSFLVEKETQYF
TRBJ2-3,TRBV18,CASSPPGPARDTQYF
TRBJ1-2,TRBV29-1,CSFKESYGYTF
TRBJ2-4,TRBV18,CASSSVGRNTKNIQYF
TRBJ2-7,TRBV12-3/TRBV12-4,CASRSGGEQYF
TRBJ2-1,TRBV6-4,CASSDGPYNEQFF
TRBJ1-1,TRBV5-1,CASSQGGNRATEAFF
TRBJ2-2,TRBV20-1,CSAHARRGLNTGELFF
TRBJ2-1,TRBV12-3/TRBV12-4,CASSYRGLTYNEQFF
TRBJ2-1,TRBV12-3/TRBV12-4,CASSLGSRTGGVEQFF
TRBJ1-1,TRBV12-5,CASGLFGHTEAFF
TRBJ2-7,TRBV20-1,CSASPERVAKMEQYF
TRBJ1-5,TRBV12-3/TRBV12-4,CASSRGFQPQHF
TRBJ2-1,TRBV7-8,CASSLGGSGEQFF
TRBJ2-5,TRBV9,CASSQTSGGHQETQYF
TRBJ1-1,TRBV2,CASTPGRDATEAFF
TRBJ2-1,TRBV5-1,CASSLTSGGPHEQFF
TRBJ1-5,TRBV28,CASSFSGAKGIQPQHF
TRBJ1-1,TRBV12-3/TRBV12-4,CASSGQGHAEAFF